These 8 T cell receptor beta chains originate from one sample sequenced in a study of beta chain features in type 1 diabetes. Isolated RNA was reverse transcribed in full, so expressed TCRB transcripts were sequenced. Measured with immunoSEQ multiplex PCR; TCRdb has only the in-frame clones, and not every one. The data show some 350,000 clones, roughly 12% seen once. Study results and caveats: In all four CD4+ subsets, TCRB CDR3 length was significantly, moderately reduced in type 1 diabetes.

These TCRs' antigens remain unknown. The sequenced sample was naive CD4+ T cells from blood. Receptors were obtained from a woman younger than 30 with type 1 diabetes.

This clone was recorded a few times. J is TRBJ1-1 and V is TRBV29-1; TRBD1 is a possible D gene (5 bases). V lost 0 bases, J lost 1 base, and 9 bases lay in between. CDR1 and CDR2 (germline): SQVTM, ANQGSEA. The CDR3 is made up of 14 amino acids. The CDR3 here is CSVEDPGGNTEAFF. The CDR3 coding sequence is TGCAGCGTTGAAGATCCGGGGGGGAACACTGAAGCTTTCTTT.

The sample holds a few counts of this clone. This chain joins TRBV18 and TRBJ2-3; 10 bases map to TRBD2. Germline V gene sequence: CDR1 KGHSH, CDR2 LQKENI. V was clipped by 3 bases and J by 6 bases; unmatched bases: 3. The CDR3 has 14 residues. Written as DNA, the CDR3 is TGTGCCAGCTCACCGGAACTAGCGGGGGATACGCAGTATTTT. It yields the protein CASSPELAGDTQYF.

The chain carries TRBV20-1 and TRBJ2-1; the D gene is possibly TRBD2 (5 bases). The CDR3 totals 11 residues. Trimming pared 7 bases from V and 4 bases from J, leaving 8 bases between. Per the germline V gene, CDR1 is DFQATT and CDR2 is SNEGSKA (reference sequence). CDR3 coding DNA: TGCAGTGAAACTAGATACAATGAGCAGTTCTTC. Amino acids: CSETRYNEQFF.

The chain employs TRBV7-2 and TRBJ2-3, with TRBD2 matching 8 bases. The CDR3 has 15 residues. Germline CDR1 and CDR2: SGHTA and FQGNSA. Unmatched junction bases numbered 3, after V lost 2 bases and J lost 2 bases. CDR3: CASSLKAGVTDTQYF. The CDR3 coding sequence is TGTGCCAGCAGCTTAAAAGCGGGAGTCACAGATACGCAGTATTTT.

The table lists this clone with a few counts. The J gene is TRBJ2-2, the V gene TRBV9, with 14 positions matching TRBD2. Unmatched junction bases numbered 5, after V lost 1 base and J lost 0 bases. CDR1 SGDLS and CDR2 YYNGEE come from the germline V gene. This CDR3 is built from 19 residues. The CDR3 sequence is CASSVWGLAGAANTGELFF. In DNA form, the CDR3 reads TGTGCCAGCAGCGTATGGGGACTAGCGGGAGCCGCGAACACCGGGGAGCTGTTTTTT.

V and J are TRBV7-2 and TRBJ1-1, with D possibly being TRBD1 (5 bases). V shed 0 bases and J shed 1 base, with 12 bases lying between them. CDR1 and CDR2 (germline): SGHTA, FQGNSA. The CDR3 contains 16 residues. The CDR3 loop reads CASSLAVVTGNTEAFF. The CDR3 coding sequence is TGTGCCAGCAGCTTAGCCGTAGTTACAGGGAACACTGAAGCTTTCTTT.

V usage is TRBV28 and J usage is TRBJ1-2; D uncertain. This CDR3 is 12 amino acids long. The V end lost 4 bases, the J end lost 8 bases, and 11 bases lay between the germline ends. CDR1 MDHEN and CDR2 SYDVKM come from the germline V gene. CDR3 sequence reads: CASSSNAVGYTF. The CDR3 coding sequence is TGTGCCAGCAGTTCCAACGCGGTCGGCTACACCTTC.

This clone was seen a handful of times. This chain connects TRBV30 to TRBJ1-2; 7 bases align to TRBD1. V shed 1 base, J shed 6 bases, and the junction held 8 bases outside the gene matches. The V gene's germline CDR1 is GTSNPN and CDR2 SVGIG (reference sequence). This CDR3 is built from 14 residues. The CDR3 sequence is CAWSAFNRGHGYTF. CDR3 DNA: TGTGCCTGGAGTGCCTTCAACAGGGGCCATGGCTACACCTTC.